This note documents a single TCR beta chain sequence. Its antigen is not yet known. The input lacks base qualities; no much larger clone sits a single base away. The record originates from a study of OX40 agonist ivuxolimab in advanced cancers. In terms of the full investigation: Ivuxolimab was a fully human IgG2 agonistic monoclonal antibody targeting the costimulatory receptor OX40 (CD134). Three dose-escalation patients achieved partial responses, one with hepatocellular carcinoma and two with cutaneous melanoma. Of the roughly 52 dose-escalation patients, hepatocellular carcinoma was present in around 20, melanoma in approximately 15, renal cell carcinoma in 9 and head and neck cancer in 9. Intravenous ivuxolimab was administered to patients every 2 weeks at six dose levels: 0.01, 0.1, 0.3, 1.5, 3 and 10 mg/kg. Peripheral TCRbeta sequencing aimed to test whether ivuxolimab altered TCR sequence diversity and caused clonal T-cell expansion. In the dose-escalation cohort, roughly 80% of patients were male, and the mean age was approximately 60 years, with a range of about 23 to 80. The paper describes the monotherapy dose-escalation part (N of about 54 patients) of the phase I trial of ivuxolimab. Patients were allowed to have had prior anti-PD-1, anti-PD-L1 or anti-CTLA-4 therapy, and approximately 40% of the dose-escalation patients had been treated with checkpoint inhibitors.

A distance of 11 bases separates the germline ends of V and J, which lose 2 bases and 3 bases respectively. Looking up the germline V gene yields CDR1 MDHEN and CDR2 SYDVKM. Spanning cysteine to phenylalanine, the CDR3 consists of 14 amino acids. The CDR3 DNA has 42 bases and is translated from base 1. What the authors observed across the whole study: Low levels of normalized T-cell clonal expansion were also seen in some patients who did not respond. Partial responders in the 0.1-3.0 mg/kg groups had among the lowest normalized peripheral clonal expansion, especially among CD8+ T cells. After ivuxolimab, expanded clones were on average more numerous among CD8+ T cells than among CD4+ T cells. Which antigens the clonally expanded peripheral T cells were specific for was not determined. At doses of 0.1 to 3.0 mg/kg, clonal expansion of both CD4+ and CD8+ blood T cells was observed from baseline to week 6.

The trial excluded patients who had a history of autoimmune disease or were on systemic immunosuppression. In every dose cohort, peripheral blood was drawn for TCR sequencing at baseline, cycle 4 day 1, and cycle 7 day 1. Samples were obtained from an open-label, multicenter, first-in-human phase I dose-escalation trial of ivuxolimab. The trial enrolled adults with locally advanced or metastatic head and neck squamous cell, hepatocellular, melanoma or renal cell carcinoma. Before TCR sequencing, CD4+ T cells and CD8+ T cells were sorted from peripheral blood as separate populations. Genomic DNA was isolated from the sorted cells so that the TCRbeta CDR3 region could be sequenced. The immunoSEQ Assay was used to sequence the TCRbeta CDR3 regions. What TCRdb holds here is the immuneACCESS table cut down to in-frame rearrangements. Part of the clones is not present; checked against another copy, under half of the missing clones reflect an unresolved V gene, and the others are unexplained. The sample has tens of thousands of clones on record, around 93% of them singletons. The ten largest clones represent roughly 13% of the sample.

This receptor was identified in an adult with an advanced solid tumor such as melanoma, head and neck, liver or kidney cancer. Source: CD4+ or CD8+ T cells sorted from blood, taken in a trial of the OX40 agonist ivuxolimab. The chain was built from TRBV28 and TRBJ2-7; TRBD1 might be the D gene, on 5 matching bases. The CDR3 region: CASSLVDSLYEQYF. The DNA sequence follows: TGTGCCAGCAGTTTAGTAGACAGCCTCTACGAGCAGTACTTC.